The source of this T cell receptor beta chain is a study of blood T cell repertoires in COVID-19. The ends were cut back, 7 bases at V and 4 bases at J, with 7 bases in the middle. Per the germline V gene, CDR1 is LNHDA and CDR2 is SQIVND (reference sequence). The CDR3 totals 11 residues. Generated by immunoSEQ multiplex PCR, the TCRdb table keeps only in-frame clones and is missing some. The sample records about 220,000 clones, less than 85% being singletons. The rearrangement uses TRBV19 and TRBJ1-2; no firm D call. Sequenced input: peripheral blood. This TCR was recovered from an elderly woman with acute or convalescent COVID-19. CDR3 sequence (DNA): TGTGCCAGTACTAACTCCTATGGCTACACCTTC. It codes for CASTNSYGYTF.